This paragraph covers one T cell receptor beta chain sequence. Its binding antigen is unknown. Base-call qualities are not available, and no considerably larger clone is one nucleotide away. From a lookup of the germline V gene, CDR1 and CDR2 are SGHAT and FQNNGV. There are 13 amino acids in the CDR3, from cysteine to phenylalanine inclusive. Left in the record is the CDR3 DNA by itself, 39 bases read in frame from the first base. V was cut back by 2 bases and J by 6 bases, leaving a gap of 8 bases between them. Libraries were prepared through the immunoSEQ multiplex PCR assay. Not all clones reach the TCRdb copy of this immuneACCESS table, which keeps in-frame sequences only. Checked studies attribute under half of the gap to unresolved V genes and leave the rest unexplained. For this sample the table gives 71,000 or so clones, of which approximately 86% were detected only once. Around 0.85% of the sample is in the top ten clones.

This entry comes from a study of radiotherapy plus CTLA-4 blockade in lung cancer (dated by TCRdb to the late 2010s). In the study overall: Among the enrolled patients, around 19% had an objective response, and 31% reached disease control.

Summary of the overall study and its limitations: After treatment with radiotherapy and ipilimumab, TCR clones that came from tumors expanded in the peripheral blood. Increased serum interferon-beta after radiation, together with early dynamic changes in blood T cell clones, were reported to be the strongest predictors of response.

Focal radiation therapy combined with CTLA-4 blockade (ipilimumab) was tested in patients with chemo-refractory metastatic non-small-cell lung cancer. This sequence uses TRBV11-2 and TRBJ2-1; the D gene lacks a confident call. This material consisted of peripheral blood, taken from a patient treated with radiotherapy plus ipilimumab. The sequence derives from a human donor with non-small cell lung cancer who had stable disease on radiotherapy plus ipilimumab. The CDR3 reads as follows: CASSLSVRNEQFF. The DNA reads TGTGCCAGCAGCTTATCGGTACGCAATGAGCAGTTCTTC.